This section outlines one TCR beta chain sequence together with its context. This record comes from a study of blood T cell repertoires in COVID-19. Across the study: The study drew acute and convalescent COVID-19 samples from the United States, Italy and Spain.

The CDR3 spans 16 residues. Losses at the gene ends were 6 bases for V and 7 bases for J; bases not matched to a gene: 10. Per germline, CDR1 MNHNY and CDR2 SVGAGI (reference sequence). In the source study's methods: Reference gene primer amplification gave nucleated cell count estimates. Sequenced by immunoSEQ multiplex PCR; TCRdb stores in-frame clones only, minus some. The V and J calls and clone size are taken from that table; D and trimming were inferred from the DNA. The repertoire holds 230,000 or so clones, with 84% as singletons. The sequencing sample was made of peripheral blood. This clonotype was sampled from a woman in her 40s who had recovered from COVID-19. The rearrangement links TRBV6-6 to TRBJ2-2; TRBD1 agrees at 11 bases. This CDR3 reads CASSPRDRGTIGELFF. DNA for the CDR3: TGTGCCAGCAGCCCCCGGGACAGGGGGACCATCGGGGAGCTGTTTTTT.